These T cell receptor beta chains were read from a single sample in a study of blood T cells in healthy people across ages. TCRdb processed the 5' RACE reads anew with MiXCR; each CDR3 protein has one entry. The table shows 1.5 million or so distinct CDR3 sequences, with 42% occurring only once. Sequencing was carried out using blood. The receptor set was obtained from a woman aged 18-35 years in good health. CDR3s include the opening cysteine and the closing phenylalanine or tryptophan. A D gene is named only where the DNA matches it firmly. The listing skips clone size in some rows; elsewhere it reads once, few, many or a size class.

J gene: TRBJ2-1; D gene: .; clone size: .; V gene: TRBV10-3; CDR3 protein: CAISTGIEQFF; CDR3 DNA: TGTGCCATCAGTACAGGGATAGAGCAGTTCTTC
J gene: TRBJ1-1; D gene: .; clone size: few; V gene: TRBV5-1; CDR3 protein: CASSLEFGRGGNTEAFF; CDR3 DNA: TGCGCCAGCAGCTTGGAGTTCGGTCGTGGAGGGAACACTGAAGCTTTCTTT
J gene: TRBJ2-3; D gene: TRBD2; clone size: .; V gene: TRBV3-1; CDR3 protein: CASSKGSGGRTDTQYF; CDR3 DNA: TGTGCCAGCAGCAAAGGGAGCGGGGGGCGCACAGATACGCAGTATTTT
J gene: TRBJ2-4; D gene: TRBD1; clone size: many; V gene: TRBV7-2; CDR3 protein: CASSLASGTGQNIQYF; CDR3 DNA: TGTGCCAGCAGCTTAGCCTCCGGGACAGGCCAAAACATTCAGTACTTC
J gene: TRBJ2-7; D gene: TRBD1; clone size: .; V gene: TRBV28; CDR3 protein: CASSRAPGQAVYEQYF; CDR3 DNA: TGTGCCAGCAGCCGGGCTCCGGGACAGGCTGTTTACGAGCAGTACTTC
J gene: TRBJ2-7; D gene: .; clone size: .; V gene: TRBV6-1; CDR3 protein: CASSEGIIIYEQYF; CDR3 DNA: TGTGCCAGCAGTGAGGGAATCATAATCTACGAGCAGTACTTC
J gene: TRBJ2-5; D gene: .; clone size: .; V gene: TRBV3-1; CDR3 protein: CASGQGRRNEQYF; CDR3 DNA: TGTGCCAGCGGCCAAGGTCGGAGGAATGAGCAGTACTTC
J gene: TRBJ1-1; D gene: TRBD1; clone size: .; V gene: TRBV12-3/TRBV12-4; CDR3 protein: CASSRGGQGGNTEAFF; CDR3 DNA: TGTGCCAGCAGCCGGGGGGGACAGGGAGGTAACACTGAAGCTTTCTTT
J gene: TRBJ2-7; D gene: .; clone size: .; V gene: TRBV20-1; CDR3 protein: CSAREEVRGTGERGYITQYF; CDR3 DNA: TGCAGTGCTAGAGAGGAGGTCAGGGGAACGGGGGAGCGCGGTTACATTACCCAGTACTTC
J gene: TRBJ2-1; D gene: TRBD2; clone size: .; V gene: TRBV20-1; CDR3 protein: CSAWGPGLPGNEQFF; CDR3 DNA: TGCAGTGCTTGGGGTCCGGGACTACCGGGTAATGAGCAGTTCTTC
J gene: TRBJ2-5; D gene: TRBD2; clone size: few; V gene: TRBV29-1; CDR3 protein: CSVAWTSGGTQETQYF; CDR3 DNA: TGCAGCGTTGCGTGGACTAGCGGGGGAACACAAGAGACCCAGTACTTC
J gene: TRBJ2-7; D gene: .; clone size: once; V gene: TRBV7-9; CDR3 protein: CASSLLRAYEQYF; CDR3 DNA: TGTGCCAGCAGCTTACTCAGAGCCTACGAGCAGTACTTC
J gene: TRBJ2-2; D gene: .; clone size: .; V gene: TRBV25-1; CDR3 protein: CASSDGRHQNTGELFF; CDR3 DNA: TGTGCCAGCAGTGATGGAAGACACCAAAACACCGGGGAGCTGTTTTTT
J gene: TRBJ2-5; D gene: .; clone size: .; V gene: TRBV5-5; CDR3 protein: CASSLAVGHQETQYF; CDR3 DNA: TGTGCCAGCAGCTTGGCCGTTGGACACCAAGAGACCCAGTACTTC
J gene: TRBJ2-7; D gene: TRBD2; clone size: .; V gene: TRBV4-1; CDR3 protein: CASSQDPGRAGLAGTSYEQYF; CDR3 DNA: TGCGCCAGCAGCCAAGATCCCGGGAGAGCCGGACTAGCGGGGACCTCCTACGAGCAGTACTTC
J gene: TRBJ2-7; D gene: TRBD2; clone size: .; V gene: TRBV19; CDR3 protein: CASSILAGASYEQYF; CDR3 DNA: TGTGCCAGTAGTATCCTAGCGGGGGCCTCCTACGAGCAGTACTTC
J gene: TRBJ1-1; D gene: .; clone size: .; V gene: TRBV4-2; CDR3 protein: CASSQVVRGEAFF; CDR3 DNA: TGTGCCAGCAGCCAAGTTGTTCGGGGCGAAGCTTTCTTT
J gene: TRBJ2-1; D gene: .; clone size: many; V gene: TRBV7-2; CDR3 protein: CASSLVRGEYNEQFF; CDR3 DNA: TGTGCCAGCAGCTTAGTCCGGGGCGAGTACAATGAGCAGTTCTTC
J gene: TRBJ2-5; D gene: TRBD2; clone size: .; V gene: TRBV12-3/TRBV12-4; CDR3 protein: CASSHTSGTLQETQYF; CDR3 DNA: TGTGCCAGCAGTCACACTAGCGGTACGTTACAAGAGACCCAGTACTTC
J gene: TRBJ1-2; D gene: .; clone size: .; V gene: TRBV20-1; CDR3 protein: CSARDGAADGYTF; CDR3 DNA: TGCAGTGCTAGAGATGGGGCAGCTGATGGCTACACCTTC
J gene: TRBJ1-1; D gene: .; clone size: .; V gene: TRBV10-3; CDR3 protein: CATRGGTTNTEAFF; CDR3 DNA: TGTGCCACGCGGGGGGGGACTACGAACACTGAAGCTTTCTTT